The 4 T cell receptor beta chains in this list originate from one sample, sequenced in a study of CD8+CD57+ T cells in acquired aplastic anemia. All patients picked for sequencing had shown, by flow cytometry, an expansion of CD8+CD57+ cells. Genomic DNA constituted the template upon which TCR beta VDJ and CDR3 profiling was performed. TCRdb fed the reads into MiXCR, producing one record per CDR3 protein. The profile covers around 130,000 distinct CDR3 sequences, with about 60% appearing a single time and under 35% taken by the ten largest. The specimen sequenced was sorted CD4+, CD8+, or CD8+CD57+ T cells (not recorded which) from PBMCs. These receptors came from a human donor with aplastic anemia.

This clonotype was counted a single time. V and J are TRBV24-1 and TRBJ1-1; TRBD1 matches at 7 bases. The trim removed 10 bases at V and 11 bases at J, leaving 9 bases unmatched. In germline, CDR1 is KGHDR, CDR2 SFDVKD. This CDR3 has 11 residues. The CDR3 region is CATYQTGHAFF. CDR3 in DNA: TGTGCCACTTATCAGACAGGGCACGCTTTCTTT.

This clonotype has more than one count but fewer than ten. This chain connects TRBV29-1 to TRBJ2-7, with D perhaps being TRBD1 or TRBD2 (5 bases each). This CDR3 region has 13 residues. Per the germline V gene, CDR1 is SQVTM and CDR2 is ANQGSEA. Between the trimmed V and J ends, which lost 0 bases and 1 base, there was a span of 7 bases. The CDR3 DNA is TGCAGCGTTGAAGATGAGGGGTCCTACGAGCAGTACTTC. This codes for CSVEDEGSYEQYF.

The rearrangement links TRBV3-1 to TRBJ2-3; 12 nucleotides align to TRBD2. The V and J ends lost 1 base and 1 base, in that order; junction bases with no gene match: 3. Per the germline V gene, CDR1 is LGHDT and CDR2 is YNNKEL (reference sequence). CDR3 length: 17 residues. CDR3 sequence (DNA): TGTGCCAGCAGCCAAGGGACTAGCGGGGTTGGCACAGATACGCAGTATTTT. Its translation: CASSQGTSGVGTDTQYF.

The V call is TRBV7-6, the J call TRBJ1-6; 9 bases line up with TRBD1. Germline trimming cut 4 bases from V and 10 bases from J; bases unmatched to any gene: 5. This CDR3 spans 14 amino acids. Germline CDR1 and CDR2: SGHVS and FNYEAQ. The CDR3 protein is CASSSGQGGSPLHF. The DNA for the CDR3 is TGTGCCAGCAGCTCGGGACAGGGAGGATCACCCCTCCACTTT.